The rows below give T cell receptor beta chains drawn from one sample of a study of graft-versus-host responses after intestinal transplantation. The protocol was immunoSEQ multiplex PCR, while the TCRdb copy is restricted to in-frame clones and leaves out a portion. This sample has some 2,500 clones, with about 93% found just once. The sequences come from PBMCs, collected around 19 days after intestinal transplant. The source of these receptors is a human patient who received an intestinal transplant, so some T cells may come from the graft donor. CDR3s include the opening cysteine and the closing phenylalanine or tryptophan. A clone size is listed for some rows: how often the clone was seen (once, few, many), or a class if it is expanded.

v_call,j_call,clone_size,cdr3_aa
TRBV30,TRBJ2-1,.,CAWRGQGKGFGQFF
TRBV28,TRBJ2-7,.,CASSLLREGTSYEQYF
TRBV2,TRBJ2-7,.,CASSPRDSPSEQYF
TRBV28,TRBJ1-5,once,CASSLSVYSNQPQHF
TRBV7-9,TRBJ2-5,.,CASSLVRETQYF
TRBV2,TRBJ2-7,.,CASTLAGGEAYEQYF
TRBV7-9,TRBJ2-1,.,CASSLFGTSLNEQFF
TRBV5-8,TRBJ1-1,.,CASSLASGGLGTEAFF
TRBV9,TRBJ1-2,.,CASSVAGTAFNYGYTF
TRBV6-6,TRBJ2-3,once,CATLGTILTDTQYF
TRBV4-2,TRBJ2-1,.,CASSQGLASYNEQFF
TRBV15,TRBJ2-6,.,CATEKGSGAAQVLTF
TRBV5-4,TRBJ2-7,.,CASSVGSGTSSYEQYF
TRBV28,TRBJ2-4,few,CASSRGQGRNQYF
TRBV7-9,TRBJ2-2,.,CASSPSGGGLAGELFF
TRBV27,TRBJ2-3,.,CASSWSLTDTQYF
TRBV7-9,TRBJ2-1,.,CASSLSGDLYNEQFF
TRBV27,TRBJ1-6,.,CASSLRDTDSLHF
TRBV2,TRBJ2-2,.,CASRGRRYTGELFF
TRBV19,TRBJ2-3,.,CASSMEVTVTDTQYF
TRBV19,TRBJ2-3,.,CASSIRGGTDTQYF
TRBV28,TRBJ1-2,.,CASSFQGGNYGYTF
TRBV9,TRBJ2-1,once,CASSVLSRPRRNNEQFF
TRBV6-4,TRBJ2-3,.,CASSDSRGGTDTQYF
TRBV6-9,TRBJ1-4,.,CASSPPRAPGNEKLFF
TRBV28,TRBJ1-5,.,CASSTPGQGAGQPQHF
TRBV27,TRBJ2-3,.,CASSSGEGYGTDTQYF
TRBV7-6,TRBJ2-1,.,CASSLVLGTSDNEQFF
TRBV6-5,TRBJ2-3,.,CASSRTRDTQYF
TRBV2,TRBJ2-5,once,CASKRLAGGQETQYF
TRBV19,TRBJ1-6,.,CASSSGLTNSPLHF
TRBV13,TRBJ1-4,.,CASSLGGQGNEKLFF
TRBV6-1,TRBJ1-2,.,CASSEVAGATYGYTF
TRBV10-3,TRBJ2-3,.,CAISDGGGTDTDTQYF
TRBV10-1,TRBJ1-1,.,CASSDFSDTEAFF
TRBV16,TRBJ1-5,.,CASSQYQIQPQHF
TRBV6-4,TRBJ2-3,once,CASGSGGSTDTQYF
TRBV6-1,TRBJ2-3,.,CAALLAGVVDTQYF
TRBV6-4,TRBJ2-3,.,CASSPGHHTDTQYF
TRBV7-3,TRBJ1-1,.,CASSLTGGQSGVTEAFF
TRBV29-1,TRBJ2-3,.,CSVAGFNTDTQYF
TRBV19,TRBJ2-3,.,CATAIQGGTDTQYF
TRBV9,TRBJ2-2,.,CASSVGAREAATGELFF
TRBV29-1,TRBJ2-1,.,CSVGTHSGSSYNEQFF
TRBV9,TRBJ2-1,once,CASSARTSGRLNEQFF
TRBV9,TRBJ2-5,.,CASSTTSGRETQYF
TRBV19,TRBJ1-1,.,CASSIAAAANTEAFF
TRBV30,TRBJ2-7,.,CAWSYPGRPYEQYF
TRBV6-6,TRBJ2-1,few,CASSYGGGGSEQFF
TRBV27,TRBJ2-7,.,CASSFENRDSYEQYF
TRBV20-1,TRBJ2-7,.,CSARRHYEQYF